This TCR beta chain is drawn from a study of cytomegalovirus exposure and HLA in healthy donors. General study results and limits: Clonal expansion was found to be greater in HLA-associated TCR beta chains than in equally common others in a later analysis. In vitro checks showed that a few CMV-associated chains really do target CMV antigens.

On this clone itself: What it binds is not known.

The PCR was carried out with 60 Vbeta primers and 13 Jbeta primers. Method: immunoSEQ multiplex PCR; TCRdb's copy keeps in-frame clones and lacks some. In the table there are about 170,000 clones, approximately 81% of which are singletons. The CDR3 is made up of 16 amino acids. Germline V gene lookup returns CDR1 LGHNT and CDR2 FRNRAP. V lost 0 bases, J lost 5 bases, and 16 bases lay in between. V usage is TRBV12-5 and J usage is TRBJ2-5; a weak D match, TRBD1 (5 bases). This clonotype was sampled from a woman in her forties or fifties in good health and CMV-seronegative. The sample comprised PBMCs. This CDR3 is CASGLVSLGAHETQYF. DNA of the CDR3: TGTGCTAGTGGTTTGGTATCGTTAGGGGCGCACGAGACCCAGTACTTC.